These T cell receptor beta chains were read from a single sample in a study of T-cell reconstitution after alpha-beta-depleted transplantation in children. TCRdb recomputed calls from the PCR reads with MiXCR, one row per CDR3 protein. The sample has roughly 160,000 distinct CDR3 sequences; more than 9.5% are singletons. Sequenced here: PBMCs, sampled before TCRalphabeta/CD19-depleted stem cell transplant. The receptors were gathered from a boy aged 2 to 10 with acute myeloid leukemia, due to receive a stem cell transplant. CDR3s include the opening cysteine and the closing phenylalanine or tryptophan. The order of the fields is D gene, J gene, clone size, V gene, CDR3 DNA, CDR3 protein. The D gene is left open where the match is weak. Expanded clones get a size class; other rows say once, few or many, or leave the size out.

d_call: TRBD2; j_call: TRBJ2-1; clone_size: many; v_call: TRBV6-4; cdr3_nt: TGTGCCAGCAGTGATAGCGGGGGGGCCTACAATGAGCAGTTCTTC; cdr3_aa: CASSDSGGAYNEQFF
d_call: .; j_call: TRBJ2-3; clone_size: many; v_call: TRBV10-1; cdr3_nt: TGCGCCAGCAGTGAGTCGTTTAGCACAGATACGCAGTATTTT; cdr3_aa: CASSESFSTDTQYF
d_call: .; j_call: TRBJ2-2; clone_size: many; v_call: TRBV19; cdr3_nt: TGTGCCAGTAGTATGCTGTATCCGGCGAACACCGGGGAGCTGTTTTTT; cdr3_aa: CASSMLYPANTGELFF
d_call: TRBD1; j_call: TRBJ1-1; clone_size: many; v_call: TRBV5-5; cdr3_nt: TGTGCCAGCAGCTGGGACAGGGGGCGCGGCGGCACTGAAGCTTTCTTT; cdr3_aa: CASSWDRGRGGTEAFF
d_call: .; j_call: TRBJ2-2; clone_size: many; v_call: TRBV28; cdr3_nt: TGTGCCAGCAGTACCGTTAGCGGAAAATACACCGGGGAGCTGTTTTTT; cdr3_aa: CASSTVSGKYTGELFF
d_call: .; j_call: TRBJ1-1; clone_size: many; v_call: TRBV20-1; cdr3_nt: TGCAGTGCTACTTCACGAGGGGGTAACACTGAAGCTTTCTTT; cdr3_aa: CSATSRGGNTEAFF
d_call: TRBD2; j_call: TRBJ2-2; clone_size: many; v_call: TRBV7-8; cdr3_nt: TGTGCCAGCAGCTTAGCAAAGCGGGAGGGGAGAACCGGGGAGCTGTTTTTT; cdr3_aa: CASSLAKREGRTGELFF
d_call: TRBD2; j_call: TRBJ2-5; clone_size: many; v_call: TRBV27; cdr3_nt: TGTGCCAGCGGGCGACTAGCGGAACAAGAGACCCAGTACTTC; cdr3_aa: CASGRLAEQETQYF
d_call: .; j_call: TRBJ2-2; clone_size: many; v_call: TRBV20-1; cdr3_nt: TGCAGTGCTAGAAGGAGTAACACCGGGGAGCTGTTTTTT; cdr3_aa: CSARRSNTGELFF
d_call: .; j_call: TRBJ1-5; clone_size: many; v_call: TRBV19; cdr3_nt: TGTGCCAGTACGACAGACATCTGGAGCAATCAGCCCCAGCATTTT; cdr3_aa: CASTTDIWSNQPQHF
d_call: .; j_call: TRBJ2-5; clone_size: .; v_call: TRBV7-6; cdr3_nt: TGTGCCAGCAGCCGACAGACGGAAGAGACCCAGTACTTC; cdr3_aa: CASSRQTEETQYF
d_call: .; j_call: TRBJ2-2; clone_size: many; v_call: TRBV5-1; cdr3_nt: TGCGCCAGCACCCCGACTATCGCGAACACCGGGGAGCTGTTTTTT; cdr3_aa: CASTPTIANTGELFF
d_call: TRBD2; j_call: TRBJ2-3; clone_size: many; v_call: TRBV12-3/TRBV12-4; cdr3_nt: TGTGCCAGCAGTTTCCACCCGGGACTAGCGGGGGCATTAAGCACAGATACGCAGTATTTT; cdr3_aa: CASSFHPGLAGALSTDTQYF
d_call: TRBD2; j_call: TRBJ2-3; clone_size: many; v_call: TRBV28; cdr3_nt: TGTGCCAGCAGCATTCCGGGACTAGCGGGACCAAAAGATACGCAGTATTTT; cdr3_aa: CASSIPGLAGPKDTQYF
d_call: .; j_call: TRBJ1-2; clone_size: many; v_call: TRBV6-1; cdr3_nt: TGTGCCAGCAGACCCGGGCAGGGGAAGTCCTATGGCTACACCTTC; cdr3_aa: CASRPGQGKSYGYTF
d_call: .; j_call: TRBJ1-2; clone_size: many; v_call: TRBV28; cdr3_nt: TGTGCCAGCAGTTTCCATCCGAAAATGACCTATGGCTACACCTTC; cdr3_aa: CASSFHPKMTYGYTF
d_call: .; j_call: TRBJ1-1; clone_size: few; v_call: TRBV30; cdr3_nt: TGTGCCTGGAGTCGCCCTGACCAGGGAAAAACTGAAGCTTTCTTT; cdr3_aa: CAWSRPDQGKTEAFF
d_call: TRBD1; j_call: TRBJ1-1; clone_size: many; v_call: TRBV5-1; cdr3_nt: TGCGCCAGCGGAACCGGGACAGAGAACACTGAAGCTTTCTTT; cdr3_aa: CASGTGTENTEAFF
d_call: TRBD2; j_call: TRBJ2-1; clone_size: few; v_call: TRBV20-1; cdr3_nt: TGCAGTGCTACCACTGGACTAGCGGGTTACAATGAGCAGTTCTTC; cdr3_aa: CSATTGLAGYNEQFF
d_call: .; j_call: TRBJ2-3; clone_size: many; v_call: TRBV20-1; cdr3_nt: TGCAGTGTAGCAGCTAGCCGAGTGGGAGATACGCAGTATTTT; cdr3_aa: CSVAASRVGDTQYF
d_call: .; j_call: TRBJ1-1; clone_size: many; v_call: TRBV10-3; cdr3_nt: TGTGCCATCAGGGGGGATATGAACACTGAAGCTTTCTTT; cdr3_aa: CAIRGDMNTEAFF
d_call: TRBD1; j_call: TRBJ2-3; clone_size: many; v_call: TRBV6-2/TRBV6-3; cdr3_nt: TGTGCCAGCAGTTCAACGGGACAGGACACAGATACGCAGTATTTT; cdr3_aa: CASSSTGQDTDTQYF
d_call: TRBD1; j_call: TRBJ2-7; clone_size: many; v_call: TRBV6-1; cdr3_nt: TGTGCCAGCAGCGGCGGAGGGACAGGGAGTTACGAGCAGTACTTC; cdr3_aa: CASSGGGTGSYEQYF